One and the same sample provided the 2 T cell receptor beta chains below, sequenced in a study of blood T cells in healthy people across ages. Primers used in a second PCR of about 7 to 12 cycles were a sample-barcoded 5' primer and a J-beta primer mix. TCRdb passed the 5' RACE reads through MiXCR, listing each CDR3 protein once. The repertoire includes some 730,000 distinct CDR3 sequences, about 24% of them detected once, and around 21% sits in the top ten. Material for sequencing was blood. These TCRs come from a man between 70 and 80 years old in good health.

This clonotype turned up a few times. The V gene is TRBV12-3 or TRBV12-4, the J gene TRBJ1-2; TRBD1 matches at 7 bases. CDR3 length: 16 residues. Trimming at V came to 3 bases and at J to 6 bases, leaving 13 bases not matched to a gene. The CDR3 here is CASSFQGTTGAHGYTF. CDR3 nucleotide sequence: TGTGCCAGCAGTTTTCAGGGTACCACAGGGGCACATGGCTACACCTTC.

The chain carries TRBV6-6 and TRBJ2-7; D is possibly TRBD2 (5 bases). This CDR3 has 15 residues. V was cut by 5 bases and J by 3 bases, with 17 bases left in between. Germline loops: CDR1 MNHNY, CDR2 SVGAGI (reference sequence). CDR3 nucleotide sequence: TGTGCCAGCAGTAACACACAGAAGGGAGTCTACGAGCAGTACTTC. Its translation is CASSNTQKGVYEQYF.